These 13 T cell receptor beta chains were sequenced from one sample in a study of T-cell reconstitution after alpha-beta-depleted transplantation in children. Unique molecular identifiers were incorporated during preparation of the TCRbeta library. TCRdb reprocessed the PCR reads with MiXCR, giving one entry per CDR3 protein. In the table there are about 600,000 distinct CDR3 sequences, under 15% of which are singletons. The source material was PBMCs, mostly from graft donor cells, sampled 360 days after TCRalphabeta/CD19-depleted stem cell transplant. The origin of the receptors is a male patient younger than 18 who had a stem cell transplant for acute myeloid leukemia, so the T cells may come from the graft donor.

The chain carries TRBV7-9 and TRBJ2-3, with D maybe TRBD1 (7 bases). This CDR3 region has 17 residues. V was pared by 2 bases and J by 0 bases, with 15 bases between. CDR1 is SEHNR and CDR2 is FQNEAQ in the germline V gene (reference sequence). The DNA for the CDR3 is TGTGCCAGCAGCTTAACTCCAGGGGGGCTAAGCACAGATACGCAGTATTTT. This translates into CASSLTPGGLSTDTQYF.

The sample holds a few counts of this clonotype. Here the CDR3 DNA reads TGTGCCAGCAGCTTAGCCGGGGGACTGCCCTACGAGCAGTACTTC. This translates into CASSLAGGLPYEQYF. The chain is built from TRBV7-2 and TRBJ2-7, with D perhaps matching TRBD2 (6 bases). The CDR3 totals 15 residues. V lost 0 bases and J 2 bases, leaving 11 bases between the germline ends. From germline, CDR1 is SGHTA and CDR2 FQGNSA. Variable domain in full (rest from reference TRBV7-2 and TRBJ2-7): GAGVSQSPSNKVTEKGKDVELRCDPISGHTALYWYRQSLGQGLEFLIYFQGNSAPDKSGLPSDRFSAERTGGSVSTLTIQRTQQEDSAVYLCASSLAGGLPYEQYFGPGTRLTVT.

The sample holds many counts of this clonotype. V is TRBV12-3 or TRBV12-4 and J is TRBJ2-5; D is perhaps TRBD1 (6 bases). The CDR3 consists of 17 residues. Trimming took 1 base from V and 1 from J, leaving 16 bases between them. The CDR3 sequence is CASSLGPTGGGQETQYF. CDR3 DNA: TGTGCCAGCAGTTTAGGACCGACAGGTGGGGGCCAAGAGACCCAGTACTTC.

This clonotype was detected ten times or more. This chain uses TRBV29-1 with TRBJ2-5; 7 nucleotides agree with TRBD1. Germline V gene lookup returns CDR1 SQVTM and CDR2 ANQGSEA. V trimming: 6 bases; J trimming: 1 base; junction bases outside the gene matches: 5. The CDR3 extends over 13 amino acids. This CDR3 reads CSVEGTVQETQYF. The CDR3, as DNA: TGCAGCGTCGAGGGGACAGTCCAAGAGACCCAGTACTTC.

This clonotype was seen more than once but under ten times. The J gene is TRBJ2-3, the V gene TRBV6-2 or TRBV6-3, with D hard to call. Trimming cost V 2 bases and J 4 bases, with 7 bases left between them. CDR1 is MNHEY, CDR2 SVGEGT, per germline. The length of the CDR3 is 13 residues. The CDR3 reads CASSYGNSDTQYF. In nucleotides, the CDR3 is TGTGCCAGCAGTTACGGGAATTCAGATACGCAGTATTTT.

This chain uses TRBV9 with TRBJ2-7, with TRBD2 matching over 7 bases. CDR1 and CDR2 from the germline V gene are SGDLS and YYNGEE. V lost 3 bases to trimming and J lost 0 bases; unmatched junction nucleotides: 3. The CDR3 is 14 amino acids. CDR3 sequence: CASSGDYSSYEQYF. As DNA, the CDR3 is TGTGCCAGCAGCGGGGACTACAGCTCCTACGAGCAGTACTTC.

The chain uses TRBV7-2 and TRBJ2-2, with 15 nucleotides matching TRBD2. V shed 5 bases and J 5 bases; nucleotides not matched to a gene: 9. CDR3 length: 18 residues. CDR1 SGHTA and CDR2 FQGNSA come from the germline V gene. The CDR3 sequence is CASSGSGLAGGVTGELFF. The CDR3 nucleotides read TGTGCCAGCAGCGGATCGGGACTAGCGGGAGGAGTGACCGGGGAGCTGTTTTTT.

This clonotype was seen only a few times. The rearrangement joins TRBV14 to TRBJ2-1, with 7 positions matching TRBD1. The CDR3 consists of 14 residues. V shed 3 bases and J 10 bases; nucleotides not matched to a gene: 9. CDR1 is SGHDN, CDR2 FVKESK, per germline. The CDR3 loop reads CASSQKYRGQEQFF. The CDR3 nucleotides are TGTGCCAGCAGCCAGAAGTACAGGGGACAGGAGCAGTTCTTC.

This clonotype appeared a few times. The rearrangement links TRBV5-1 to TRBJ2-7; D unresolved. V lost 5 bases, J lost 0 bases, and 12 bases lay in between. The CDR3 totals 14 residues. From germline, CDR1 is SGHRS and CDR2 YFSETQ. The CDR3 DNA sequence: TGCGCCAGCAGACCCGACGGCGTCTCCTACGAGCAGTACTTC. Protein: CASRPDGVSYEQYF.

In this sample, this clonotype turned up a few times. This rearrangement joins TRBV28 to TRBJ2-6; D unresolved. Per germline, CDR1 MDHEN and CDR2 SYDVKM. Trimming shortened V by 5 bases and J by 0 bases, and 8 bases separated the two germline ends. This CDR3 contains 15 residues. The CDR3 DNA is TGTGCCAGCAGTAACGACCTCTCTGGGGCCAACGTCCTGACTTTC. This translates into CASSNDLSGANVLTF.

J is TRBJ2-7 and V is TRBV3-1; D call uncertain. There are 15 residues in the CDR3. Germline V CDR1 and CDR2: LGHDT, YNNKEL (reference sequence). The ends were cut back, 1 base at V and 1 base at J, with 11 bases in the middle. In DNA form, the CDR3 reads TGTGCCAGCAGCCAAGCCGGGCCCCTGTCCTACGAGCAGTACTTC. Residues: CASSQAGPLSYEQYF.

This clonotype was counted ten times or more. Relative to the germline gene, one junction end is altered; a read error may explain this. This sequence joins TRBV28 and TRBJ2-2, with 7 bases aligning to TRBD2. The length of the CDR3 is 12 residues. Germline-derived CDR1 and CDR2 are MDHEN and SYDVKM. CDR3: CASSFGTGGLFF. CDR3 sequence (DNA): TGTGCCAGCAGTTTCGGGACGGGGGGGCTGTTTTTT.

This clonotype has ten or more counts. The chain employs TRBV20-1 and TRBJ2-2, with D tentatively TRBD2 (5 bases). The CDR3 consists of 16 residues. V was cut by 6 bases and J by 7 bases, with 24 bases left in between. Germline CDR1 reads DFQATT; CDR2 reads SNEGSKA (reference sequence). The CDR3 coding sequence is TGCAGTGCGAAAAGGGAACCGGTAGCGTTCGGCGGGGAGCTGTTTTTT. Translated, it gives CSAKREPVAFGGELFF.